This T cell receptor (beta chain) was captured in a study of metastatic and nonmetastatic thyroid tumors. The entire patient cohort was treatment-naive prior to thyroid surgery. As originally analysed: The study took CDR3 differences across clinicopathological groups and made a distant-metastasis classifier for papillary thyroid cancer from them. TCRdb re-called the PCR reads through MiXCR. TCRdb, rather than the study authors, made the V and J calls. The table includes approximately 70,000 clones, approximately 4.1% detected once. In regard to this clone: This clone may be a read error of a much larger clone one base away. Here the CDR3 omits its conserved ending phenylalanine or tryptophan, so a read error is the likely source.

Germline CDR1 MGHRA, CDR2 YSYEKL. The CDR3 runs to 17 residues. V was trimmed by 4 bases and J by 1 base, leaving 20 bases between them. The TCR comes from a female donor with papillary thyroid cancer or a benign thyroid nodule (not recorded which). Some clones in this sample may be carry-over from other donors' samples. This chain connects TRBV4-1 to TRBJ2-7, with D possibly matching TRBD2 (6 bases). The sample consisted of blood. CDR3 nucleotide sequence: TGCGCCAGCAGCCCCATCCAAAGGGACTGGAGATCCTACGAGCAGTACTCC. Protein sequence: CASSPIQRDWRSYEQYS.